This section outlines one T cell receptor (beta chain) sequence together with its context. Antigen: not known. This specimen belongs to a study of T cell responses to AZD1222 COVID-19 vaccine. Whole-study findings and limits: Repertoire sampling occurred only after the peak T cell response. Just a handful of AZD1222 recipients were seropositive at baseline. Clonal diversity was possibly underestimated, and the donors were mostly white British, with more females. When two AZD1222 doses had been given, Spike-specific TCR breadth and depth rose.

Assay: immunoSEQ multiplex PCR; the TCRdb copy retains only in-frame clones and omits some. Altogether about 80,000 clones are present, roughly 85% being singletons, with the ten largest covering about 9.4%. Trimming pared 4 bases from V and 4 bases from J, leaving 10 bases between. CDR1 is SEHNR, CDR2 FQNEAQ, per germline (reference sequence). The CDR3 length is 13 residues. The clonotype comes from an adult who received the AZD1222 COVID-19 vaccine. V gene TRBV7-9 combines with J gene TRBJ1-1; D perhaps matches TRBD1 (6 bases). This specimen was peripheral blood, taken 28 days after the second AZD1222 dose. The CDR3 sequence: CASSYREFTEAFF. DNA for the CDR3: TGTGCCAGCAGCTACAGGGAGTTCACTGAAGCTTTCTTT.